This T cell receptor (beta chain) was captured in a study of shared clonotypes between healthy human individuals. General study points: Blood was the only sampled material, and tissue repertoires likely differ.

In germline, CDR1 is SGDLS, CDR2 YYNGEE. The CDR3 is 15 residues long. J lost 0 bases, V lost 1 base, and 2 bases had no gene match. TCRdb keeps only in-frame clones here, not all; method: immunoSEQ multiplex PCR. This table has some 2.1 million clones, about 94% appearing once. Of note for this clone: Its antigen remains unknown.

It was CD45RO-negative cells, positively selected for CCR7, that made up naive CD8 cells, with terminally differentiated effector memory CD45RA+ cells excluded. The sample was naive CD8+ T cells from PBMCs. This sequence joins TRBV9 and TRBJ2-3; 7 nucleotides align to TRBD2. This receptor was taken from a young man in good health. Some clones in this sample may be carry-over from other donors' samples. The chain's CDR3 is CASSVLAASTDTQYF. The CDR3 DNA follows: TGTGCCAGCAGCGTACTAGCGGCTAGCACAGATACGCAGTATTTT.